These 20 T cell receptor beta chains originate from one sample sequenced in a study of cytomegalovirus exposure and HLA in healthy donors. PCR primers comprised 60 Vbeta and 13 Jbeta primers. Profiling relied on immunoSEQ multiplex PCR, and the TCRdb table lists in-frame clones only, not all of them. The table includes about 50,000 clones, 75% to 80% detected once. The sequenced sample was PBMCs. The source of these receptors is a woman aged 40 to 50 in good health and CMV-seropositive.

The chain links TRBV4-2 to TRBJ2-7, with unresolved D. The CDR3 runs to 13 residues. Looked up from germline, CDR1 is LGHNA and CDR2 is YNFKEQ. The V gene lost 5 bases and the J gene lost 2 bases, with 10 bases spanning the gap. CDR3 in amino acids: CASSKRLAYEQYF. CDR3 coding DNA: TGTGCCAGCAGCAAACGACTGGCCTACGAGCAGTACTTC.

The CDR3 DNA is TGTGCCAGCAGCTTAGATGCGGGGCGCGGGACCGGGGAGCTGTTTTTT. This sequence encodes CASSLDAGRGTGELFF. The J gene is TRBJ2-2, the V gene TRBV7-7, with D possibly TRBD2 on 6 matching bases. The CDR3 is 16 residues long. Germline V lookup: CDR1 SSHAT, CDR2 FNYEAQ (reference sequence). V lost 1 base, J lost 5 bases, and 14 bases lay in between. Full variable domain (remainder filled in from reference TRBV7-7 and TRBJ2-2): GAGVSQSPRYKVTKRGQDVTLRCDPISSHATLYWYQQALGQGPEFLTYFNYEAQPDKSGLPSDRFSAERPEGSISTLTIQRTEQRDSAMYRCASSLDAGRGTGELFFGEGSRLTVL.

The rearrangement uses TRBV7-9 and TRBJ2-1; 11 nucleotides line up with TRBD2. CDR1 is SEHNR, CDR2 FQNEAQ, per germline (reference sequence). CDR3 length: 13 amino acids. The ends lost 5 bases at V and 9 bases at J; junction bases unmatched: 3. CDR3 loop: CASSPGLAGEQFF. Written as DNA, the CDR3 is TGTGCCAGCAGCCCCGGACTAGCGGGTGAGCAGTTCTTC.

The CDR3 protein is CASSSTGQETQYF. CDR3 coding DNA: TGTGCCAGCAGTTCCACAGGGCAAGAGACCCAGTACTTC. The J gene is TRBJ2-5, the V gene TRBV28, with a possible D match to TRBD1 (6 bases). V was pared by 4 bases and J by 2 bases, with 8 bases between. CDR1 and CDR2 from the germline V gene are MDHEN and SYDVKM. The CDR3 runs 13 residues.

V is TRBV5-4 and J is TRBJ2-5; a weak D match, TRBD1 (6 bases). CDR3 length equals 14 residues. Germline values: CDR1 SGHNT, CDR2 YYREEE (reference sequence). V gave up 0 bases and J gave up 9 bases, with 15 bases separating them. CDR3 in DNA: TGTGCCAGCAGCTTGGGAGATGCCGAGGGGGCCCAGTACTTC. Its translation: CASSLGDAEGAQYF.

V and J are TRBV9 and TRBJ2-3, with D possibly being TRBD1 (6 bases). Germline CDR1 SGDLS, CDR2 YYNGEE. The CDR3 is 12 amino acids. The V end was cut by 3 bases, the J end by 6 bases, with 8 bases between. This CDR3 is CASSEGEDTQYF. The CDR3, as DNA: TGTGCCAGCAGCGAGGGGGAGGATACGCAGTATTTT.

V and J are TRBV10-3 and TRBJ2-2; D gene uncertain. The germline V and J ends were trimmed by 10 bases and 1 base, with 7 bases remaining between them. Germline V lookup: CDR1 ENHRY, CDR2 SYGVKD. The CDR3 has 12 residues. The DNA of the CDR3 is TGTGCCACCACAGAGAACACCGGGGAGCTGTTTTTT. It codes for CATTENTGELFF.

This CDR3 reads CASSSGFRVPEAFF. CDR3 in DNA: TGTGCCAGCAGCTCGGGGTTCCGGGTCCCTGAAGCTTTCTTT. This chain uses TRBV5-8 with TRBJ1-1; D is ambiguous. The CDR3 is 14 residues long. Germline V gene data show CDR1 as SGHTS and CDR2 as YDEGEE. V was trimmed by 3 bases and J by 6 bases, leaving 15 bases between them.

J is TRBJ1-2 and V is TRBV6-5; tentative D call: TRBD1 (6 bases). Germline assignment: CDR1 MNHEY and CDR2 SVGAGI. V was clipped by 6 bases and J by 6 bases, with 14 bases between them. The CDR3 sequence is 13 residues long. This CDR3 reads CASSAYRDHGYTF. CDR3 DNA sequence: TGTGCCAGCAGCGCATACAGGGACCATGGCTACACCTTC.

V usage is TRBV30 and J usage is TRBJ1-1; TRBD1 aligns across 11 bases. CDR3 length equals 15 residues. Germline V lookup: CDR1 GTSNPN, CDR2 SVGIG (reference sequence). V trimming: 3 bases; J trimming: 10 bases; junction bases outside the gene matches: 13. Here the CDR3 DNA reads TGTGCCTGGAGGGGAGTAGGACAGGGGGCGGACGGAGCTTTCTTT. This gives the protein CAWRGVGQGADGAFF.

The V call is TRBV6-6, the J call TRBJ2-3; 9 bases are a match to TRBD2. Losses at the gene ends were 7 bases for V and 5 bases for J; bases not matched to a gene: 7. Germline CDR1 and CDR2: MNHNY and SVGAGI (reference sequence). The CDR3 is 14 residues long. Written as DNA, the CDR3 is TGTGCCAGCACCCCCGTAGCGGGGGTAGATACGCAGTATTTT. It codes for CASTPVAGVDTQYF.

The chain is built from TRBV2 and TRBJ1-6; D not certain. Trimming took off 6 bases at V and 9 bases at J, with 18 bases between the two ends. Germline V gene data show CDR1 as SNHLY and CDR2 as FYNNEI. The CDR3 spans 15 residues. The CDR3: CASRSGPDGGSPLHF. Here the CDR3 DNA reads TGTGCCAGCAGAAGTGGTCCCGACGGCGGTTCACCCCTCCACTTT. Looking up the rest from reference TRBV2 and TRBJ1-6 gives the full variable domain: EPEVTQTPSHQVTQMGQEVILRCVPISNHLYFYWYRQILGQKVEFLVSFYNNEISEKSEIFDDQFSVERPDGSNFTLKIRSTKLEDSAMYFCASRSGPDGGSPLHFGNGTRLTVT.

V and J are TRBV6-5 and TRBJ2-3, with D perhaps matching TRBD1 (5 bases). V lost 5 bases and J 0 bases, leaving 9 bases between the germline ends. Germline CDR1 is MNHEY and CDR2 is SVGAGI. CDR3 length: 14 residues. The CDR3 loop reads CASSATASTDTQYF. For the CDR3, the DNA is TGTGCCAGCAGTGCGACAGCTAGCACAGATACGCAGTATTTT.

This clone was counted a few times. The genes are TRBV15 and TRBJ2-7, with TRBD1 matching over 7 bases. Germline V gives CDR1 LNHNV, CDR2 YYDKDF (reference sequence). The CDR3 covers 18 residues. V gave up 0 bases and J gave up 3 bases; unmatched junction bases: 14. The CDR3 nucleotides are TGTGCCACCAGCAGAGATCGACCGGTGGGACAGCTTCGCTACGAGCAGTACTTC. This encodes CATSRDRPVGQLRYEQYF. Looking up the rest from reference TRBV15 and TRBJ2-7 gives the full variable domain: DAMVIQNPRYQVTQFGKPVTLSCSQTLNHNVMYWYQQKSSQAPKLLFHYYDKDFNNEADTPDNFQSRRPNTSFCFLDIRSPGLGDTAMYLCATSRDRPVGQLRYEQYFGPGTRLTVT.

CDR3: CASSQDGGAPAQYF. The CDR3 DNA follows: TGCGCCAGCAGCCAAGACGGCGGGGCTCCGGCCCAGTACTTC. The V gene is TRBV4-3, the J gene TRBJ2-5; perhaps TRBD2 as D (6 bases). In germline, CDR1 is LGHNA, CDR2 YSLEER. V lost 0 bases, J lost 9 bases, and 14 bases lay in between. The CDR3 is 14 amino acids.

CDR3 protein: CASNSGGTDTQYF. The CDR3 coding sequence is TGTGCCAGTAATAGCGGGGGGACAGATACGCAGTATTTT. The chain links TRBV19 to TRBJ2-3, with 10 bases fitting TRBD2. Germline V gene lookup returns CDR1 LNHDA and CDR2 SQIVND (reference sequence). The CDR3 spans 13 residues. V lost 7 bases and J lost 3; bases outside the gene matches: 1. The whole variable domain, remainder taken from reference TRBV19 and TRBJ2-3, is DGGITQSPKYLFRKEGQNVTLSCEQNLNHDAMYWYRQDPGQGLRLIYYSQIVNDFQKGDIAEGYSVSREKKESFPLTVTSAQKNPTAFYLCASNSGGTDTQYFGPGTRLTVL.

This clone came up a few times. The chain links TRBV28 to TRBJ1-2; a weak D match, TRBD1 (6 bases). Trimming removed 7 bases from V and 4 bases from J, with 13 bases in between. The CDR3 loop spans 13 amino acids. Germline V gene sequence: CDR1 MDHEN, CDR2 SYDVKM. The CDR3 is CASTWGGGYGYTF. CDR3 bases: TGTGCCAGCACCTGGGGGGGCGGCTATGGCTACACCTTC.

The chain employs TRBV11-2 and TRBJ2-4; possibly TRBD1 for D (5 bases). Per the germline V gene, CDR1 is SGHAT and CDR2 is FQNNGV. V was pared by 5 bases and J by 9 bases, with 20 bases between. This CDR3 comprises 15 residues. The CDR3 is CASSIPWGRQSIQYF. CDR3 sequence (DNA): TGTGCCAGCAGCATCCCCTGGGGCCGACAATCCATTCAGTACTTC.

This clone was counted once. V and J are TRBV5-6 and TRBJ2-5, with 7 bases identical to TRBD1. The CDR3 length is 13 residues. Germline-derived CDR1 and CDR2 are SGHDT and YYEEEE. V lost 2 bases to trimming and J lost 3 bases; unmatched junction nucleotides: 1. The CDR3 here is CASSFGTEETQYF. CDR3 DNA sequence: TGTGCCAGCAGCTTTGGGACAGAAGAGACCCAGTACTTC.

The rearrangement joins TRBV5-1 to TRBJ1-2; D perhaps matches TRBD1 (6 bases). The CDR3 is 13 residues long. The V end lost 4 bases, the J end lost 6 bases, and 13 bases lay between the germline ends. The germline V gene has CDR1 SGHRS and CDR2 YFSETQ. DNA of the CDR3: TGCGCCAGCAGCATCCAGGGGCGGGATGGCTACACCTTC. Its protein product is CASSIQGRDGYTF.